This T cell receptor (beta chain) is from a study of control samples from healthy donors and cancer patients. The CDR3 length is 19 residues. V shed 4 bases and J 0 bases; nucleotides not matched to a gene: 15. The assay was immunoSEQ multiplex PCR, and TCRdb's table has in-frame clones only and misses some. The data hold under 75,000 clones, with approximately 85% observed a single time. The TCR originated in a man aged 35 to 55 in good health. The chain employs TRBV23-1 and TRBJ2-1, with 7 bases matching TRBD1. TRBV23-1 is sorted into the ORF group, with uncertain function. Sequenced: blood. This CDR3 is CASSLPGQKTASSYNEQFF. CDR3 in DNA: TGCGCCAGCAGTCTCCCGGGACAGAAGACAGCGAGCTCCTACAATGAGCAGTTCTTC.